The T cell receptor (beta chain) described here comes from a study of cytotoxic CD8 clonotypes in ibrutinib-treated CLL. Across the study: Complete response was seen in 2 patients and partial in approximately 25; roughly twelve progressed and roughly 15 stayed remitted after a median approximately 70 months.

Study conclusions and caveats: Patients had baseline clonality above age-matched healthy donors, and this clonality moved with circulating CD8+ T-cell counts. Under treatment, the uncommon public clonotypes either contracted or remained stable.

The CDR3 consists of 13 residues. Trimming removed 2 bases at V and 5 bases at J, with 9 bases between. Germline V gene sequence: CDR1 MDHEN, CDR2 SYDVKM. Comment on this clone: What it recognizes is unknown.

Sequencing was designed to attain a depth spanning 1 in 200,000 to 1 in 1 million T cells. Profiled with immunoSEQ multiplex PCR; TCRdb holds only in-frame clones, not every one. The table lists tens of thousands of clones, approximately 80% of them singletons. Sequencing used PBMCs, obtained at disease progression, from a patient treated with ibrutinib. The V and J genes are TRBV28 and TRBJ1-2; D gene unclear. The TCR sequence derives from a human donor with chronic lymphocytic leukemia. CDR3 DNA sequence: TGTGCCAGCAGTTTAGCACAGCGGTATGGCTACACCTTC. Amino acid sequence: CASSLAQRYGYTF.